The rows below give T cell receptor beta chains drawn from one sample of a study of blood T cell repertoires in COVID-19. Sequencing was performed with immunoSEQ multiplex PCR; in TCRdb, only in-frame clones are kept and a portion is missing. The sample lists just over 300,000 clones; approximately 89% were seen once. The sequencing sample was made of PBMCs or T cells enriched from blood (not recorded which). These receptors came from a woman between 35 and 50 years old who had recovered from COVID-19. Each CDR3 is given with its conserved first and last residue. A D gene is named only where the DNA matches it firmly. A clone size is listed for some rows: how often the clone was seen (once, few, many), or a class if it is expanded.

d_gene: TRBD2; abundance: .; v_gene: TRBV7-9; j_gene: TRBJ2-7; CDR3nt: TGTGCCAGCAGCCCGCCGCCCGGGGGGGGTAGCAAGTACTTC; CDR3aa: CASSPPPGGGSKYF
d_gene: TRBD2; abundance: .; v_gene: TRBV19; j_gene: TRBJ2-7; CDR3nt: TGTGCCAGTAGAAGCGGGGGGGTAGGGCACGAGCAGTACTTC; CDR3aa: CASRSGGVGHEQYF
d_gene: TRBD1; abundance: .; v_gene: TRBV28; j_gene: TRBJ1-1; CDR3nt: TGTGCCAGCAGTTTGTTGACAGGGGCGGGTGAAGCTTTCTTT; CDR3aa: CASSLLTGAGEAFF
d_gene: TRBD2; abundance: .; v_gene: TRBV7-3; j_gene: TRBJ2-1; CDR3nt: TGTGCCAGCAGCGGACTAGCGGGGGGCGACAATGAGCAGTTCTTC; CDR3aa: CASSGLAGGDNEQFF
d_gene: .; abundance: .; v_gene: TRBV10-3; j_gene: TRBJ2-5; CDR3nt: TGTGCCATCAGTGAGTCTAGCGACGGTGGGACCCAGTACTTC; CDR3aa: CAISESSDGGTQYF
d_gene: .; abundance: .; v_gene: TRBV19; j_gene: TRBJ1-5; CDR3nt: TGTGCCAGTAGTATATCCTCTCCGGTCGGGGATCAGCCCCAGCATTTT; CDR3aa: CASSISSPVGDQPQHF
d_gene: TRBD2; abundance: few; v_gene: TRBV3-1/TRBV3-2; j_gene: TRBJ2-7; CDR3nt: TGTGCCAGCAGCACCCGACTAGCGGGAGGTTACGAGCAGTACTTC; CDR3aa: CASSTRLAGGYEQYF
d_gene: TRBD1; abundance: .; v_gene: TRBV6-5; j_gene: TRBJ1-2; CDR3nt: TGTGCCAGCAGAGATGGGGACAGGGGGATATATGGCTACACCTTC; CDR3aa: CASRDGDRGIYGYTF
d_gene: .; abundance: .; v_gene: TRBV29-1; j_gene: TRBJ2-1; CDR3nt: TGCAGCGTTGAAGAGCCCAGCTATTCGGTCAGCGACAATGAGCAGTTCTTC; CDR3aa: CSVEEPSYSVSDNEQFF
d_gene: .; abundance: .; v_gene: TRBV30; j_gene: TRBJ2-7; CDR3nt: TGTGCCTGGAGTGAACAGACTAGCTCCTACGAGCAGTACTTC; CDR3aa: CAWSEQTSSYEQYF
d_gene: .; abundance: .; v_gene: TRBV28; j_gene: TRBJ1-5; CDR3nt: TGTGCCAGCAGTTTATTAGGGGACCCGGGGGGCAATCAGCCCCAGCATTTT; CDR3aa: CASSLLGDPGGNQPQHF
d_gene: .; abundance: few; v_gene: TRBV7-3; j_gene: TRBJ1-1; CDR3nt: TGTGCCAGCAGCTTCCAGGCGAACACTGAAGCTTTCTTT; CDR3aa: CASSFQANTEAFF
d_gene: TRBD1; abundance: .; v_gene: TRBV7-2; j_gene: TRBJ2-7; CDR3nt: TGTGCCAGCAGCCCCGACAGGGGGAGCTCCTACGAGCAGTACTTC; CDR3aa: CASSPDRGSSYEQYF
d_gene: TRBD1; abundance: .; v_gene: TRBV18; j_gene: TRBJ2-2; CDR3nt: TGTGCCAGCTCAGCAGACAGGGGGCCCAACACCGGGGAGCTGTTTTTT; CDR3aa: CASSADRGPNTGELFF